This TCR beta chain originates from a study of T cell changes during pregnancy in multiple sclerosis. Trimming cost V 3 bases and J 7 bases; bases outside gene matches: 5. The CDR3 is made up of 14 amino acids. Germline CDR1 reads LGHNA; CDR2 reads YSLEER. Clones were read by immunoSEQ multiplex PCR, and TCRdb kept only the in-frame ones, dropping some. Here the sample spans tens of thousands of clones, around 93% being singletons. Here the sequenced sample was peripheral blood, taken in the first trimester of pregnancy. This clonotype was sampled from a female donor in good health, enrolled as a control in a pregnancy study. The chain links TRBV4-3 to TRBJ1-2; 10 bases line up with TRBD1. CDR3 region: CASSHTGTGVGYTF. The CDR3 DNA sequence: TGCGCCAGCAGCCACACCGGGACAGGGGTTGGCTACACCTTC.